A single sample is the source of the 25 T cell receptor beta chains below, sequenced in a study of cytomegalovirus exposure and HLA in healthy donors. TCRdb's table, derived via immunoSEQ multiplex PCR, lists solely in-frame clones and lacks some. Counted here are tens of thousands of clones, 90% to 95% occurring once; the ten biggest clones make up 0.67%. Material: PBMCs. These receptors came from a young man in good health and CMV-seronegative.

The chain links TRBV6-4 to TRBJ1-2; D not certain. CDR3 length equals 16 residues. Trimming removed 0 bases from V and 4 bases from J, with 15 bases in between. In germline, CDR1 is MRHNA, CDR2 SNTAGT. CDR3 amino acids: CASSDSVSHPGYGYTF. The CDR3 DNA sequence: TGTGCCAGCAGTGACTCGGTGAGTCACCCAGGCTATGGCTACACCTTC.

This clone was observed once. DNA for the CDR3: TGCGCCAGCAGTGAGTCCCCCGGCGGGGGCTACACCTTC. Residues: CASSESPGGGYTF. This sequence joins TRBV10-1 and TRBJ1-2; no firm D call. The CDR3 loop spans 13 amino acids. V was pared by 0 bases and J by 8 bases, with 10 bases between. In germline, CDR1 is WNHNN, CDR2 SYGVQD (reference sequence).

The chain has TRBV9 and TRBJ1-1, with a possible D match to TRBD1 (5 bases). The germline V and J ends were trimmed by 0 bases and 5 bases, with 11 bases remaining between them. There are 14 residues in the CDR3. Germline CDR1 is SGDLS and CDR2 is YYNGEE. The CDR3 nucleotides are TGTGCCAGCAGCGTAGTAGGCGCAGGGACTGAAGCTTTCTTT. The encoded protein is CASSVVGAGTEAFF.

This chain connects TRBV4-3 to TRBJ2-7; D might be TRBD2 (5 bases). The ends were cut back, 0 bases at V and 7 bases at J, with 10 bases in the middle. There are 13 residues in the CDR3. Looked up from germline, CDR1 is LGHNA and CDR2 is YSLEER. CDR3 nucleotides: TGCGCCAGCAGCCAAGAAAGCGGATGGGAGCAGTACTTC. It translates to CASSQESGWEQYF.

The CDR3 coding sequence is TGTGCCAGCAGTGAGGCGGGGGCGGCAGATACGCAGTATTTT. This sequence encodes CASSEAGAADTQYF. The chain has TRBV6-1 and TRBJ2-3, with D maybe TRBD2 (7 bases). Trimming stripped 3 bases from V and 4 bases from J, with 11 bases between. Germline CDR1 reads MNHNS; CDR2 reads SASEGT. This CDR3 has 14 amino acids.

This rearrangement joins TRBV29-1 to TRBJ2-7; D remains unclear. This CDR3 region has 11 residues. The germline V gene has CDR1 SQVTM and CDR2 ANQGSEA. Between the trimmed V and J ends, which lost 5 bases and 0 bases, there was a span of 5 bases. CDR3 sequence reads: CSVLSSYEQYF. The CDR3 DNA sequence: TGCAGCGTTTTGAGCTCCTACGAGCAGTACTTC.

The genes are TRBV6-4 and TRBJ2-3; 8 nucleotides line up with TRBD2. Germline CDR1 is MRHNA and CDR2 is SNTAGT. Losses at the gene ends were 4 bases for V and 4 bases for J; bases not matched to a gene: 4. The CDR3 runs to 14 residues. CDR3 DNA sequence: TGTGCCAGCAGTGTGCGGGAGGCCTCAGATACGCAGTATTTT. It encodes CASSVREASDTQYF.

V usage is TRBV7-3 and J usage is TRBJ1-1, with 8 bases matching TRBD1. This CDR3 comprises 16 residues. V trimming: 5 bases; J trimming: 4 bases; junction bases outside the gene matches: 12. Germline values: CDR1 SGHTA, CDR2 FQGTGA. This CDR3 reads CASSRQPGGGGTEAFF. In DNA, the CDR3 is TGTGCCAGCAGCAGACAACCAGGGGGCGGGGGCACTGAAGCTTTCTTT. The variable domain in full, with the rest retrieved from reference TRBV7-3 and TRBJ1-1, is GAGVSQTPSNKVTEKGKYVELRCDPISGHTALYWYRQSLGQGPEFLIYFQGTGAADDSGLPNDRFFAVRPEGSVSTLKIQRTERGDSAVYLCASSRQPGGGGTEAFFGQGTRLTVV.

This clone has just one count. V usage is TRBV5-6 and J usage is TRBJ1-6; the D gene is possibly TRBD1 (5 bases). Trimming pared 1 base from V and 4 bases from J, leaving 12 bases between. The germline gives CDR1 SGHDT, CDR2 YYEEEE. CDR3 length equals 16 residues. The CDR3 DNA reads as TGTGCCAGCAGCTTGTTGTCGGCAGGGTATAATTCACCCCTCCACTTT. Translation: CASSLLSAGYNSPLHF.

The chain is built from TRBV5-1 and TRBJ2-2; perhaps TRBD1 as D (6 bases). The CDR3 covers 15 residues. The V and J ends lost 2 bases and 4 bases respectively, with 12 bases between them. Looked up from germline, CDR1 is SGHRS and CDR2 is YFSETQ. The CDR3 DNA reads as TGCGCCAGCAGCTTAGTAGGGACACCCACCGGGGAGCTGTTTTTT. It is translated as CASSLVGTPTGELFF. Filled out from reference TRBV5-1 and TRBJ2-2, the complete variable domain reads KAGVTQTPRYLIKTRGQQVTLSCSPISGHRSVSWYQQTPGQGLQFLFEYFSETQRNKGNFPGRFSGRQFSNSRSEMNVSTLELGDSALYLCASSLVGTPTGELFFGEGSRLTVL.

The genes are TRBV7-9 and TRBJ1-2; D remains unclear. CDR1 is SEHNR and CDR2 is FQNEAQ in the germline V gene (reference sequence). Trimming took 5 bases from V and 1 from J, leaving 11 bases between them. The CDR3 length is 14 residues. This CDR3 is CASSLRRDNYGYTF. The CDR3 DNA sequence: TGTGCCAGCAGCCTCCGACGGGATAACTATGGCTACACCTTC. The whole variable domain, filled in from reference TRBV7-9 and TRBJ1-2, reads DTGVSQNPRHKITKRGQNVTFRCDPISEHNRLYWYRQTLGQGPEFLTYFQNEAQLEKSRLLSDRFSAERPKGSFSTLEIQRTEQGDSAMYLCASSLRRDNYGYTFGSGTRLTVV.

There are a few counts of this clone. The CDR3 here is CASSLPRGDRVFF. In DNA form, the CDR3 reads TGCGCCAGCAGCTTGCCCAGGGGGGACAGGGTGTTCTTC. This chain links TRBV5-1 with TRBJ2-1; 9 bases align to TRBD1. The CDR3 length is 13 residues. CDR1 is SGHRS and CDR2 is YFSETQ in the germline V gene. The junction had 8 bases not matched to a gene; V was cut back by 1 base and J by 15 bases.

The chain employs TRBV27 and TRBJ2-1, with 7 bases that match TRBD2. CDR3 length equals 15 residues. Losses at the gene ends were 3 bases for V and 10 bases for J; bases not matched to a gene: 12. Germline values: CDR1 MNHEY, CDR2 SMNVEV (reference sequence). The chain's CDR3 is CASSFSSGAAGEQFF. The CDR3 bases are TGTGCCAGCAGTTTTTCGAGCGGGGCCGCCGGGGAGCAGTTCTTC.

J is TRBJ1-2 and V is TRBV6-6, with 9 bases aligning to TRBD1. The CDR3 extends over 14 amino acids. V shed 7 bases and J 5 bases; nucleotides not matched to a gene: 8. Germline loops: CDR1 MNHNY, CDR2 SVGAGI (reference sequence). Written as DNA, the CDR3 is TGTGCCAGCACCCCCCCGGGACAGGGATATGGCTACACCTTC. It is translated as CASTPPGQGYGYTF.

The chain employs TRBV9 and TRBJ1-3; perhaps TRBD1 as D (5 bases). The length of the CDR3 is 15 residues. Germline V gene sequence: CDR1 SGDLS, CDR2 YYNGEE. The V gene lost 4 bases and the J gene lost 0 bases, with 11 bases spanning the gap. CDR3 sequence (DNA): TGTGCCAGCAGCACAAGGGACTTCTCTGGAAACACCATATATTTT. The encoded protein is CASSTRDFSGNTIYF.

The chain has TRBV7-2 and TRBJ2-7; D is unresolved. This CDR3 region has 13 residues. Germline assignment: CDR1 SGHTA and CDR2 FQGNSA. V was pared by 3 bases and J by 2 bases, with 8 bases between. CDR3 amino acids: CASSFAGTYEQYF. CDR3 DNA sequence: TGTGCCAGCAGCTTCGCAGGAACCTACGAGCAGTACTTC.

V usage is TRBV4-1 and J usage is TRBJ1-4; D is unresolved. The V end lost 2 bases, the J end lost 7 bases, and 17 bases lay between the germline ends. Looked up from germline, CDR1 is MGHRA and CDR2 is YSYEKL. This CDR3 comprises 16 residues. CDR3 in DNA: TGCGCCAGCAGCCAACCTCCCGGACTGGGAGGTGAAAAACTGTTTTTT. This codes for CASSQPPGLGGEKLFF.

V gene TRBV18 combines with J gene TRBJ2-1; a weak D match, TRBD1 (6 bases). CDR3 length: 14 amino acids. Between the trimmed V and J ends, which lost 2 bases and 5 bases, there was a span of 10 bases. The germline V gene has CDR1 KGHSH and CDR2 LQKENI. The DNA for the CDR3 is TGTGCCAGCTCACCATCCTCAGGGGACAATGAGCAGTTCTTC. Encoded protein: CASSPSSGDNEQFF.

J is TRBJ1-5 and V is TRBV2; D may be TRBD1 (5 bases). This CDR3 has 14 amino acids. CDR1 SNHLY and CDR2 FYNNEI come from the germline V gene. V was clipped by 5 bases and J by 3 bases, with 11 bases between them. CDR3 sequence (DNA): TGTGCCAGCAGTAGCAGGGAGGTCAATCAGCCCCAGCATTTT. Protein product: CASSSREVNQPQHF.

The chain couples TRBV29-1 to TRBJ2-1; 7 nucleotides align to TRBD1. The junction had 5 bases not matched to a gene; V was cut back by 5 bases and J by 7 bases. Germline CDR1 and CDR2: SQVTM and ANQGSEA. The CDR3 spans 12 residues. The CDR3 region has the DNA TGCAGCGTTCTGACAGGGCCAAATGAGCAGTTCTTC. Its translation is CSVLTGPNEQFF.

This sequence joins TRBV7-9 and TRBJ2-3; TRBD1 matches at 8 bases. CDR1 and CDR2 from the germline V gene are SEHNR and FQNEAQ (reference sequence). The V gene end was trimmed by 1 base and the J gene end by 5 bases; junction bases not matched to a gene: 11. The CDR3 has 17 residues. Here the CDR3 DNA reads TGTGCCAGCAGCTTAGGGGGAGGACAGGGTCGTGAAGATACGCAGTATTTT. Protein: CASSLGGGQGREDTQYF.

J is TRBJ2-7 and V is TRBV2; 14 nucleotides line up with TRBD2. Germline loops: CDR1 SNHLY, CDR2 FYNNEI. V was clipped by 4 bases and J by 2 bases; unmatched bases: 4. This CDR3 is 16 amino acids long. CDR3 coding DNA: TGTGCCAGCAGTGGGGGACTAGCGGGAGCCCCCTACGAGCAGTACTTC. It is translated as CASSGGLAGAPYEQYF.

The J gene is TRBJ2-5, the V gene TRBV5-8; possibly TRBD2 for D (6 bases). The CDR3 totals 15 residues. CDR1 is SGHTS, CDR2 YDEGEE, per germline. The V end was cut by 0 bases, the J end by 1 base, with 10 bases between. The CDR3: CASSLARDSQETQYF. In nucleotides, the CDR3 is TGTGCCAGCAGCTTGGCTCGGGACTCCCAAGAGACCCAGTACTTC. Together with reference TRBV5-8 and TRBJ2-5, the CDR3 gives the full variable domain: EAGVTQSPTHLIKTRGQQATLRCSPISGHTSVYWYQQALGLGLQFLLWYDEGEERNRGNFPPRFSGRQFPNYSSELNVNALELEDSALYLCASSLARDSQETQYFGPGTRLLVL.

This sequence joins TRBV5-6 and TRBJ1-1, with a tentative D call TRBD1 (5 bases). The CDR3 contains 17 residues. Deletions cut 0 bases from V and 8 bases from J, with 23 bases between. The germline CDR1 and CDR2 sequences are SGHDT and YYEEEE. The CDR3 here is CASSLARRGSLWGEAFF. DNA for the CDR3: TGTGCCAGCAGCTTGGCCCGGCGGGGGTCCCTATGGGGGGAAGCTTTCTTT.

The rearrangement joins TRBV7-9 to TRBJ2-7; D is unresolved. The CDR3 totals 11 residues. With 5 bases removed from V and 2 bases from J, the gap between germline ends came to 4 bases. From germline, CDR1 is SEHNR and CDR2 FQNEAQ (reference sequence). This CDR3 is CASSPAYEQYF. CDR3 coding DNA: TGTGCCAGCAGCCCCGCCTACGAGCAGTACTTC.